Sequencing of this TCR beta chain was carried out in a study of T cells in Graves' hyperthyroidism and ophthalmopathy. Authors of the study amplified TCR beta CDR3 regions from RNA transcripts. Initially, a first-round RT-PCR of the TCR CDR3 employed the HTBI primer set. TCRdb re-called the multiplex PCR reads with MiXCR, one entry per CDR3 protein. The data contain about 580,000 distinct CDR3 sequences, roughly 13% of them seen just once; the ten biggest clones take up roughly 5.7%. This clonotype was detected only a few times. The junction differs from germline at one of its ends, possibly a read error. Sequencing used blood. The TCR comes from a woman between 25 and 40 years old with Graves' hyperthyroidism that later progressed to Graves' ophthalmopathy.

CDR3 sequence reads: CASSAGAANYGYTF. The CDR3 nucleotides read TGTGCCAGCAGCGCAGGGGCCGCTAATTATGGCTACACCTTC. The J gene is TRBJ1-2, the V gene TRBV3-1; TRBD1 might be the D (6 bases). This CDR3 spans 14 amino acids. Germline V gene lookup returns CDR1 LGHDT and CDR2 YNNKEL (reference sequence).